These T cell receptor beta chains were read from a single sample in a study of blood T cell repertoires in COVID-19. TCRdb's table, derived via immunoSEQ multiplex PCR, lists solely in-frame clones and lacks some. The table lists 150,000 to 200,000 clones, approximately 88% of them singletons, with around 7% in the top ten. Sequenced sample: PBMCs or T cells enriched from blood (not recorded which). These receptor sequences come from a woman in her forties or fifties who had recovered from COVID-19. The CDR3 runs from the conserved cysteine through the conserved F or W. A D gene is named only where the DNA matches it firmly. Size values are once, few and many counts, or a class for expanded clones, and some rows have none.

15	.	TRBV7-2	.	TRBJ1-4	CASSLVAGPTEKLFF	TGTGCCAGCAGCTTAGTAGCGGGGCCCACTGAAAAACTGTTTTTT
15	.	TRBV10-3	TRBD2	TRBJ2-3	CAISDGLAVTDTQYF	TGTGCCATCAGTGACGGACTAGCGGTCACAGATACGCAGTATTTT
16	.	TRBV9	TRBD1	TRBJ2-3	CASSVATGGAEDTQYF	TGTGCCAGCAGCGTAGCAACAGGGGGCGCTGAAGATACGCAGTATTTT
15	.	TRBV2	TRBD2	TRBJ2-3	CASSVRGGGTDTQYF	TGTGCCAGCAGTGTGAGGGGCGGGGGGACAGATACGCAGTATTTT
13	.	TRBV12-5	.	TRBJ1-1	CASGPPADTEAFF	TGTGCTAGTGGTCCGCCGGCGGACACTGAAGCTTTCTTT
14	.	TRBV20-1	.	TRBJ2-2	CSASGPRNTGELFF	TGCAGTGCTAGTGGGCCAAGAAACACCGGGGAGCTGTTTTTT
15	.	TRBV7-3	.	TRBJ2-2	CASSLIQETTGELFF	TGTGCCAGCAGCTTAATTCAGGAAACCACCGGGGAGCTGTTTTTT
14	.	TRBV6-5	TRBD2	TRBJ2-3	CASNQAGSLDTQYF	TGTGCCAGCAACCAAGCGGGGTCACTCGATACGCAGTATTTT
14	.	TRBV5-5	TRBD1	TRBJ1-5	CASSPDRPGQPQHF	TGTGCCAGCAGCCCGGACAGGCCTGGACAGCCCCAGCATTTT
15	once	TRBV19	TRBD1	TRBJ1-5	CASSRLQGASQPQHF	TGTGCCAGTAGTCGACTACAGGGGGCGAGTCAGCCCCAGCATTTT
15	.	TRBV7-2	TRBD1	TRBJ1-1	CASSFGDRRNTEAFF	TGTGCCAGCAGCTTCGGGGACAGGAGGAACACTGAAGCTTTCTTT
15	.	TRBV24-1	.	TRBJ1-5	CATSQSQGVNQPQHF	TGTGCCACCAGTCAATCACAGGGTGTCAATCAGCCCCAGCATTTT
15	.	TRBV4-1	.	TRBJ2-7	CASSQGASVFYEQYF	TGCGCCAGCAGCCAAGGAGCTAGCGTTTTCTACGAGCAGTACTTC
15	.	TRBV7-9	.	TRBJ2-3	CASSIGRNYTDTQYF	TGTGCCAGCAGTATAGGGAGGAACTACACAGATACGCAGTATTTT
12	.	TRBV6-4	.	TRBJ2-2	CASSDSAGELFF	TGTGCCAGCAGTGACTCAGCGGGGGAGCTGTTTTTT
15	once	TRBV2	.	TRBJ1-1	CASSGRARGGTEAFF	TGTGCCAGCAGTGGAAGGGCTCGGGGGGGCACTGAAGCTTTCTTT
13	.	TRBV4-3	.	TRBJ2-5	CASSADMGETQYF	TGCGCCAGCAGCGCCGACATGGGAGAGACCCAGTACTTC
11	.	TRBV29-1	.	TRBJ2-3	CSATYLDAQYF	TGCAGCGCTACGTATTTAGATGCGCAGTATTTT
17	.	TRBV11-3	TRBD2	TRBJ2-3	CASSPGGWDRGSDTQYF	TGTGCCAGCAGCCCGGGGGGTTGGGACCGCGGCTCGGATACGCAGTATTTT
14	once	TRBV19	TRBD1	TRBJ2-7	CASSRRQGAFEQYF	TGTGCCAGTAGTAGGCGACAGGGGGCTTTCGAGCAGTACTTC
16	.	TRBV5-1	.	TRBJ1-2	CASSLNPSRFDYGYTF	TGCGCCAGCAGCTTGAACCCCTCACGGTTCGACTATGGCTACACCTTC
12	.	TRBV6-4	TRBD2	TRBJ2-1	CASSSGEGEQFF	TGTGCCAGCTCTAGCGGGGAGGGTGAGCAGTTCTTC
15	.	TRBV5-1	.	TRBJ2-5	CASSPTGIAQETQYF	TGCGCCAGCAGCCCCACAGGGATCGCCCAAGAGACCCAGTACTTC